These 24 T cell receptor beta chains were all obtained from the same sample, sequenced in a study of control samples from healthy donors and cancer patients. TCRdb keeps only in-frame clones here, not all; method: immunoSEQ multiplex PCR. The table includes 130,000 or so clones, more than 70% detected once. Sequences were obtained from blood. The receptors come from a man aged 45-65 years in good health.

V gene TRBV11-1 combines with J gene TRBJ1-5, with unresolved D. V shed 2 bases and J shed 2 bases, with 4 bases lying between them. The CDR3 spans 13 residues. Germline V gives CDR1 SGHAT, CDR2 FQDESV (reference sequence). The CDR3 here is CASSLMGNQPQHF. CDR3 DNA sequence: TGTGCCAGCAGCTTAATGGGCAATCAGCCCCAGCATTTT.

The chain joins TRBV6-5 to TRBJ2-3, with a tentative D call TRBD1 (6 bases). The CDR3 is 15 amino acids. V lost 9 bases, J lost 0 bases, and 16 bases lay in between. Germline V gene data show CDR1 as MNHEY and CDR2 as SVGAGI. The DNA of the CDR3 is TGTGCCAGTTCGGACAGAACCCTTAGCACAGATACGCAGTATTTT. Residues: CASSDRTLSTDTQYF.

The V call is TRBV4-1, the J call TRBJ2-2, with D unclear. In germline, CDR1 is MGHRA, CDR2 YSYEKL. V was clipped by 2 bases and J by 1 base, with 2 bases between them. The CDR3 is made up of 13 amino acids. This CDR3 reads CASSQMNTGELFF. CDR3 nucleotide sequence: TGCGCCAGCAGCCAAATGAACACCGGGGAGCTGTTTTTT.

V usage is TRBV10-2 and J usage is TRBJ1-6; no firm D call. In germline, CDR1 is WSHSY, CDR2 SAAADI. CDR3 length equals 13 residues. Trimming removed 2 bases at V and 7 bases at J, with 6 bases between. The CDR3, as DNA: TGCGCCAGCAGTGAGGTCAGCAATTCACCCCTCCACTTT. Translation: CASSEVSNSPLHF.

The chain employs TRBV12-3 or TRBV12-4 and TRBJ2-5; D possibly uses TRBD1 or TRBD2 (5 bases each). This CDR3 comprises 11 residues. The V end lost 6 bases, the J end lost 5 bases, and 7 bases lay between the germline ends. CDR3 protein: CASRRGETQYF. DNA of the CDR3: TGTGCCAGCAGGAGGGGTGAGACCCAGTACTTC.

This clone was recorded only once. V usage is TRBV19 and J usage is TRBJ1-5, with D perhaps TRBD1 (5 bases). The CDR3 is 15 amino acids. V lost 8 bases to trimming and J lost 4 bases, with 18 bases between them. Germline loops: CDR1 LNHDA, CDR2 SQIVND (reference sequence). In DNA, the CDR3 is TGTGCCAGTGGGCTTCGGAGAGGGGTGAATCAGCCCCAGCATTTT. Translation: CASGLRRGVNQPQHF.

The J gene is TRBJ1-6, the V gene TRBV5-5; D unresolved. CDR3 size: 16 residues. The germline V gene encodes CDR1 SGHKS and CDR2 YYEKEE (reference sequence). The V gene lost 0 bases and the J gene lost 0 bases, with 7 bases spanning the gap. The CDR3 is CASSLEQSSYNSPLHF. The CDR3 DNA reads TGTGCCAGCAGCTTGGAGCAGAGCTCCTATAATTCACCCCTCCACTTT. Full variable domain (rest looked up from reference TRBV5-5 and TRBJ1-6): DAGVTQSPTHLIKTRGQQVTLRCSPISGHKSVSWYQQVLGQGPQFIFQYYEKEERGRGNFPDRFSARQFPNYSSELNVNALLLGDSALYLCASSLEQSSYNSPLHFGNGTRLTVT.

Here the CDR3 DNA reads TGTGCCAGCTCACCACGACAGGGGGCAGGGGAGACCCAGTACTTC. It translates to CASSPRQGAGETQYF. The rearrangement links TRBV18 to TRBJ2-5, with 10 bases aligning to TRBD1. Germline lookup yields CDR1 KGHSH and CDR2 LQKENI. The V segment lost 1 base and the J segment 5 bases; nucleotides outside the gene matches: 4. The CDR3 spans 15 residues.

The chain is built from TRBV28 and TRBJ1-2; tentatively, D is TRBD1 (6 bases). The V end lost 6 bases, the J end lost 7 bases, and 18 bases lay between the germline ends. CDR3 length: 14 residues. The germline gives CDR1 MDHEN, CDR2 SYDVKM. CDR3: CASRPTDSLGGYTF. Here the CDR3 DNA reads TGTGCCAGCAGGCCAACGGACAGTCTCGGTGGCTACACCTTC.

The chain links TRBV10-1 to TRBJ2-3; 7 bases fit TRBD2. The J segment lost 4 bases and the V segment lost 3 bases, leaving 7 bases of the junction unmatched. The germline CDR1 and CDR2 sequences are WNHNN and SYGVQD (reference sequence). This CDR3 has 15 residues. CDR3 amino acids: CASSEPAGDPDTQYF. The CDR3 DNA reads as TGCGCCAGCAGTGAACCGGCGGGGGACCCAGATACGCAGTATTTT.

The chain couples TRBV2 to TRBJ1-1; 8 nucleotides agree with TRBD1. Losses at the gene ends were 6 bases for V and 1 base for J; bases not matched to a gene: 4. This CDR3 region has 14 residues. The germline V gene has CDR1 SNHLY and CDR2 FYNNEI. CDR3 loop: CASRGQVPNTEAFF. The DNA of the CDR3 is TGTGCCAGCAGGGGACAGGTACCGAACACTGAAGCTTTCTTT.

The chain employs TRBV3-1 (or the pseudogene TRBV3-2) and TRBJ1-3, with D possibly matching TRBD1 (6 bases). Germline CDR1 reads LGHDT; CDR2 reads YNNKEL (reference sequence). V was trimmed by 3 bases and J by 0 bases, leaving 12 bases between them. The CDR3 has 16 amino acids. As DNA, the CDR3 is TGTGCCAGCAGCCAGCGGACAGCAGTCTCTGGAAACACCATATATTTT. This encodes CASSQRTAVSGNTIYF.

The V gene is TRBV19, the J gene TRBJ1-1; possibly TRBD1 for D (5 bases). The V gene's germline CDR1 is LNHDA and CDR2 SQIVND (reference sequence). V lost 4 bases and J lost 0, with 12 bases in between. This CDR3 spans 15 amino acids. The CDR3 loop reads CASSTGDSMNTEAFF. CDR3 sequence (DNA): TGTGCCAGTAGTACGGGCGACAGTATGAACACTGAAGCTTTCTTT.

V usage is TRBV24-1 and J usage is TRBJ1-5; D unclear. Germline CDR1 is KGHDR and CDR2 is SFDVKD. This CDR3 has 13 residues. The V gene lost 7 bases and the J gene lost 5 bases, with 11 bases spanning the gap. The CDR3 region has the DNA TGTGCCACCAGGGGTGAGGGAGATCAGCCCCAGCATTTT. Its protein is CATRGEGDQPQHF.

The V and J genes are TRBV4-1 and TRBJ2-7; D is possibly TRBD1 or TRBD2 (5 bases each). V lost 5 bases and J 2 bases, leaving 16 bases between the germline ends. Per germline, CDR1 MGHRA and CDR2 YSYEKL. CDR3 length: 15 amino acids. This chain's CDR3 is CASSFRLGDAYEQYF. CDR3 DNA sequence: TGCGCCAGCAGCTTTCGGCTGGGGGACGCCTACGAGCAGTACTTC.

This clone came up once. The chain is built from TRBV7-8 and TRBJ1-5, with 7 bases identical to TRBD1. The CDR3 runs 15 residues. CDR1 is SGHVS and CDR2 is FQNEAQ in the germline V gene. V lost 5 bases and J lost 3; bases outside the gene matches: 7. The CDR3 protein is CASSITGTDNQPQHF. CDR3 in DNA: TGTGCCAGCAGCATAACCGGGACAGACAATCAGCCCCAGCATTTT.

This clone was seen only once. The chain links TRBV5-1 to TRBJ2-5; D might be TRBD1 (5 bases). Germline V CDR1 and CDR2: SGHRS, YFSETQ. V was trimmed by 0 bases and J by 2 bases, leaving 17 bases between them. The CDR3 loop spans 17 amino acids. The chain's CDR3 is CASSLGIIVGRQETQYF. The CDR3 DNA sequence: TGCGCCAGCAGCTTGGGGATTATTGTGGGGCGGCAAGAGACCCAGTACTTC. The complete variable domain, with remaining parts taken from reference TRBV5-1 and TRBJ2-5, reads KAGVTQTPRYLIKTRGQQVTLSCSPISGHRSVSWYQQTPGQGLQFLFEYFSETQRNKGNFPGRFSGRQFSNSRSEMNVSTLELGDSALYLCASSLGIIVGRQETQYFGPGTRLLVL.

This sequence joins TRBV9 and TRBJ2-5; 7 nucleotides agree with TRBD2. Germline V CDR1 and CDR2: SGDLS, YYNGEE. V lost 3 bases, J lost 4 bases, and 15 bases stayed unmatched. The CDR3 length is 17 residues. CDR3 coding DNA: TGTGCCAGCAGCGCCGTGGGGTGGCTAGCGGTAGGAGAGACCCAGTACTTC. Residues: CASSAVGWLAVGETQYF.

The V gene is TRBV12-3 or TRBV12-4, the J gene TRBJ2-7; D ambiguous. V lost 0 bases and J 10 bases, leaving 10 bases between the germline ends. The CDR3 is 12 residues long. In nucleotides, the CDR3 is TGTGCCAGCAGTTTAGCCAAGGGAACCCAGTACTTC. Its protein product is CASSLAKGTQYF.

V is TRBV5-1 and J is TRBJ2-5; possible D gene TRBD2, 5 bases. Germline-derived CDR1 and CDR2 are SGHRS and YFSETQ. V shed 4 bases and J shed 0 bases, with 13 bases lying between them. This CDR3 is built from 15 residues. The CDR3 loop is CASSPERGNQETQYF. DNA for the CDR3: TGCGCCAGCAGCCCGGAACGGGGAAACCAAGAGACCCAGTACTTC.

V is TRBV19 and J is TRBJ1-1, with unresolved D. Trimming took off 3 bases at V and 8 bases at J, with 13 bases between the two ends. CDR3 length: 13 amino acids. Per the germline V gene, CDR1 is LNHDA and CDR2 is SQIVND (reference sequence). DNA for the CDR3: TGTGCCAGTAGTATTTTAGGCCCACTGGAAGCTTTCTTT. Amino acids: CASSILGPLEAFF.

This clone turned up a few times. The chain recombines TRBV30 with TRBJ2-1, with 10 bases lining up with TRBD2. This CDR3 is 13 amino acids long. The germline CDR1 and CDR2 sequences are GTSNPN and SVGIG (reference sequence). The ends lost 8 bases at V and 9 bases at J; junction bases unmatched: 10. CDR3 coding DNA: TGTGCCCACGGACTAGCGGAAAGAACTGAGCAGTTCTTC. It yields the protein CAHGLAERTEQFF.

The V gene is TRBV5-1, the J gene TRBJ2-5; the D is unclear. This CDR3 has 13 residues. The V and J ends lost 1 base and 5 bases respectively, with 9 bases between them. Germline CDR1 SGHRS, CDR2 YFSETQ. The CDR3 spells CASSLNSYETQYF. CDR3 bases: TGCGCCAGCAGCTTGAATAGTTACGAGACCCAGTACTTC. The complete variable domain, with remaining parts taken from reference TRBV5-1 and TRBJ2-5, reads KAGVTQTPRYLIKTRGQQVTLSCSPISGHRSVSWYQQTPGQGLQFLFEYFSETQRNKGNFPGRFSGRQFSNSRSEMNVSTLELGDSALYLCASSLNSYETQYFGPGTRLLVL.

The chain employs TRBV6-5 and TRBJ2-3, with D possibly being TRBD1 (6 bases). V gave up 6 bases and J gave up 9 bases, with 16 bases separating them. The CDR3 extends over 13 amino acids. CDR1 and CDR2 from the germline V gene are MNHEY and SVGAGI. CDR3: CASSLPGASTQYF. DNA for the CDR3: TGTGCCAGCAGCCTCCCAGGGGCGTCAACGCAGTATTTT.